Listed below are T cell receptor beta chains from one sample, sequenced in a study of T cells in Graves' hyperthyroidism and ophthalmopathy. TCRdb redid the calling of the multiplex PCR reads with MiXCR, one entry per CDR3 protein. The sample lists around 350,000 distinct CDR3 sequences, roughly 15% occurring once. The sequenced sample was blood. These receptors were obtained from a woman aged 55-70 years with Graves' ophthalmopathy. Both conserved end residues are part of each CDR3. The D gene is left open where the match is weak. Not all rows give a size; the values are once, few, many and, for expanded clones, a class.

many	TRBV20-1	NA	TRBJ1-1	CSARTRWAFF	TGCAGTGCTAGGACCCGTTGGGCTTTCTTT
many	TRBV28	NA	TRBJ2-7	CASSFVGKKKSPMSSYEQYF	TGTGCCAGCAGTTTCGTGGGCAAAAAAAAAAGTCCCATGAGCTCCTACGAGCAGTACTTC
many	TRBV2	TRBD1	TRBJ1-1	CESRGPTEAFF	TGTGAATCGAGGGGGCCCACTGAAGCTTTCTTT
few	TRBV4-2	TRBD1	TRBJ2-2	CASSQEGGPGELFF	TGTGCCAGCAGCCAAGAAGGGGGCCCCGGGGAGCTGTTTTTT
many	TRBV3-1	TRBD1	TRBJ1-5	CASSRRQGSNQPQHF	TGTGCCAGCAGCCGCAGACAGGGCAGCAATCAGCCCCAGCATTTT
NA	TRBV20-1	NA	TRBJ1-2	CSARGAGINYGYTF	TGCAGTGCTAGAGGGGCGGGCATAAACTATGGCTACACCTTC
NA	TRBV30	NA	TRBJ1-4	CAWTRGTATNEKLFF	TGTGCCTGGACTCGGGGGACCGCAACTAATGAAAAACTGTTTTTT
NA	TRBV25-1	TRBD1	TRBJ2-1	CASRGQGLGNEQFF	TGTGCCAGCAGGGGACAGGGTCTTGGTAATGAGCAGTTCTTC
many	TRBV5-1	NA	TRBJ2-2	CASRPSIPRGTGELFF	TGCGCCAGCAGGCCATCGATTCCGAGGGGGACCGGGGAGCTGTTTTTT
many	TRBV12-5	NA	TRBJ1-1	CASGPDGRLNTEAFF	TGTGCTAGTGGTCCTGACGGGAGGTTGAACACTGAAGCTTTCTTT
many	TRBV25-1	NA	TRBJ1-2	CASSESQVAYGYTF	TGTGCCAGCAGTGAATCTCAGGTTGCCTATGGCTACACCTTC
many	TRBV2	NA	TRBJ2-3	CASSDLREAPTDTQYF	TGTGCCAGCAGTGATTTGAGGGAGGCGCCTACAGATACGCAGTATTTT
many	TRBV7-3	NA	TRBJ2-5	CASSLSREETQYF	TGTGCCAGCAGCTTATCGCGGGAAGAGACCCAGTACTTC
many	TRBV2	NA	TRBJ1-2	CASSAGRNYGYTF	TGTGCCAGCAGTGCCGGACGGAACTATGGCTACACCTTC
NA	TRBV7-9	TRBD1	TRBJ1-4	CASSKSTGVLEKLFF	TGTGCCAGCAGTAAATCGACAGGGGTACTTGAAAAACTGTTTTTT
NA	TRBV5-8	TRBD1	TRBJ1-1	CASRFGQGRAEAFF	TGTGCCAGCAGATTTGGACAGGGAAGGGCTGAAGCTTTCTTT
many	TRBV3-1	NA	TRBJ2-3	CASSQVPGRTDTQYF	TGTGCCAGCAGCCAAGTCCCGGGGAGGACAGATACGCAGTATTTT
many	TRBV27	NA	TRBJ1-2	CASRLEGGNYGYTF	TGTGCCAGCAGACTCGAGGGGGGGAACTATGGCTACACCTTC
many	TRBV5-1	TRBD2	TRBJ2-7	CASSLRDSQWQREGYEQYF	TGCGCCAGCAGCTTGAGGGACAGCCAATGGCAGCGGGAGGGGTACGAGCAGTACTTC
many	TRBV24-1	NA	TRBJ2-7	CATSENKAPYYVQYF	TGTGCCACCAGTGAGAACAAGGCCCCTTACTACGTGCAGTACTTC
NA	TRBV3-1	NA	TRBJ2-3	CASSQGRGEPDTQYF	TGTGCCAGCAGCCAAGGGAGGGGAGAGCCAGATACGCAGTATTTT
few	TRBV28	NA	TRBJ2-5	CASSFSRAEETQYF	TGTGCCAGCAGTTTTAGCAGGGCAGAAGAGACCCAGTACTTC
many	TRBV30	NA	TRBJ2-1	CAWSLTRDLLEQFF	TGTGCCTGGAGCTTGACTCGGGACCTCCTGGAGCAGTTCTTC
NA	TRBV28	NA	TRBJ2-7	CASSPTGAHSYEQYF	TGTGCCAGCAGCCCCACGGGGGCCCATTCCTACGAGCAGTACTTC
many	TRBV6-1	TRBD1	TRBJ1-2	CASSRARSGQGTDLVDGYTF	TGTGCCAGCAGCCGAGCTAGGTCTGGACAGGGAACGGATCTGGTAGATGGCTACACCTTC
many	TRBV28	TRBD2	TRBJ2-3	CASSLGGASPTDTQYF	TGTGCCAGCAGTTTGGGAGGGGCCTCACCCACAGATACGCAGTATTTT
many	TRBV11-2	NA	TRBJ1-6	CASSLAEGRTPLHF	TGTGCCAGCAGCTTAGCTGAGGGGAGGACACCCCTCCACTTT
many	TRBV28	TRBD1	TRBJ2-1	CASSDPTGAGSEQFF	TGTGCCAGCAGTGACCCGACAGGGGCGGGGAGTGAGCAGTTCTTC
few	TRBV19	NA	TRBJ2-1	CASSIKGPLGYNEQFF	TGTGCCAGTAGTATAAAGGGGCCGTTGGGGTACAATGAGCAGTTCTTC
many	TRBV10-3	NA	TRBJ2-3	CAISESNGQTTQYF	TGTGCCATCAGTGAGTCGAACGGGCAGACTACGCAGTATTTT
many	TRBV20-1	NA	TRBJ2-3	CSARDPGWSDTQYF	TGCAGTGCTAGAGATCCCGGTTGGTCAGATACGCAGTATTTT
NA	TRBV19	TRBD1	TRBJ1-2	CASSSTHRGSNYGYTF	TGTGCCAGTAGTAGCACCCACAGGGGATCCAACTATGGCTACACCTTC
NA	TRBV27	NA	TRBJ2-4	CASSFGSSLNIQYF	TGTGCCAGCAGTTTTGGCTCCTCTCTGAACATTCAGTACTTC
NA	TRBV27	TRBD2	TRBJ2-1	CATRAGVADEQFF	TGTGCCACCCGAGCGGGAGTCGCCGATGAGCAGTTCTTC
few	TRBV20-1	TRBD2	TRBJ2-1	CSAPPRTSGVNNEQFF	TGCAGTGCCCCTCCCCGGACTAGCGGGGTTAACAATGAGCAGTTCTTC
NA	TRBV7-7	NA	TRBJ2-5	CASSLGGTPGETQYF	TGTGCTAGCAGCTTAGGGGGGACCCCGGGTGAGACCCAGTACTTC
few	TRBV28	TRBD2	TRBJ2-1	CASSSTFSGREYNEQFF	TGTGCCAGCAGTTCGACTTTTAGCGGGAGGGAGTACAATGAGCAGTTCTTC
NA	TRBV19	TRBD2	TRBJ2-1	CASSGTSGSMFNEQFF	TGTGCCAGTAGCGGGACTAGCGGGAGTATGTTCAATGAGCAGTTCTTC
many	TRBV2	NA	TRBJ1-5	CASQGSRGNQPQHF	TGTGCCAGCCAGGGCAGTAGGGGCAATCAGCCCCAGCATTTT
NA	TRBV24-1	NA	TRBJ2-1	CATSEELGEQFF	TGTGCCACCAGTGAAGAGCTTGGTGAGCAGTTCTTC
few	TRBV19	TRBD1	TRBJ1-1	CASRRGQGNAMNTEAFF	TGTGCCAGTAGAAGGGGACAGGGGAATGCCATGAACACTGAAGCTTTCTTT
many	TRBV20-1	NA	TRBJ2-6	CSAPEVVGANVLTF	TGCAGTGCGCCCGAAGTGGTCGGGGCCAACGTCCTGACTTTC